The text below deals with one T cell receptor (beta chain). CDR3 length equals 13 residues. Trimming pared 3 bases from V and 1 base from J, leaving 6 bases between. Germline loops: CDR1 SGHTA, CDR2 FQGNSA. The data originate from a study of blood T cell repertoires in COVID-19. Study overall: Samples came from the United States, Italy and Spain, spanning acute and convalescent COVID-19. PBMCs, B-cell-depleted T cells, or T cells provided the cDNA or gDNA that made up the material.

Original analysis: How many nucleated cells were present was estimated from reference gene primer amplification. TCRdb's copy holds only in-frame clones and misses some; the assay was immunoSEQ multiplex PCR. V, J and clone size derive from that table, while D and trimming were established from the DNA sequence. The table shows about 74,000 clones, with around nine tenths occurring only once. Sequenced material: peripheral blood. The receptor was derived from a man between 65 and 79 years old with active or convalescent COVID-19. V usage is TRBV7-2 and J usage is TRBJ1-1; no reliable D call. Written as DNA, the CDR3 is TGTGCCAGCAGCTTGGACTCGAACACTGAAGCTTTCTTT. Translated, it gives CASSLDSNTEAFF.